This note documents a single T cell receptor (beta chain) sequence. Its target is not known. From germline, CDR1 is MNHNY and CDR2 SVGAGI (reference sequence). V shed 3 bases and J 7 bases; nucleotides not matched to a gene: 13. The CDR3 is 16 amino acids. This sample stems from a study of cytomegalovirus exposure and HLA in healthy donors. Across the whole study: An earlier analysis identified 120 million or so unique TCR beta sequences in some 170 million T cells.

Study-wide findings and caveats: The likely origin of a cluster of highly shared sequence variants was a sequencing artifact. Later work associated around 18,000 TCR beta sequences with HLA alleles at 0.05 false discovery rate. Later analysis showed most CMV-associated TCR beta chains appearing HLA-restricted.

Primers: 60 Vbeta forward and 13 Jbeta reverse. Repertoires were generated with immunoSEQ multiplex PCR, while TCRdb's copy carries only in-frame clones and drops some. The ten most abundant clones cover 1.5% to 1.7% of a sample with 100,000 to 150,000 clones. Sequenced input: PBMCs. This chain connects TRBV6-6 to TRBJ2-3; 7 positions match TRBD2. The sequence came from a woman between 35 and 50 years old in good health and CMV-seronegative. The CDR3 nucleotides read TGTGCCAGCAGTTATTCATCTAGCGGTCGAACAAATACGCAGTATTTT. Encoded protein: CASSYSSSGRTNTQYF.